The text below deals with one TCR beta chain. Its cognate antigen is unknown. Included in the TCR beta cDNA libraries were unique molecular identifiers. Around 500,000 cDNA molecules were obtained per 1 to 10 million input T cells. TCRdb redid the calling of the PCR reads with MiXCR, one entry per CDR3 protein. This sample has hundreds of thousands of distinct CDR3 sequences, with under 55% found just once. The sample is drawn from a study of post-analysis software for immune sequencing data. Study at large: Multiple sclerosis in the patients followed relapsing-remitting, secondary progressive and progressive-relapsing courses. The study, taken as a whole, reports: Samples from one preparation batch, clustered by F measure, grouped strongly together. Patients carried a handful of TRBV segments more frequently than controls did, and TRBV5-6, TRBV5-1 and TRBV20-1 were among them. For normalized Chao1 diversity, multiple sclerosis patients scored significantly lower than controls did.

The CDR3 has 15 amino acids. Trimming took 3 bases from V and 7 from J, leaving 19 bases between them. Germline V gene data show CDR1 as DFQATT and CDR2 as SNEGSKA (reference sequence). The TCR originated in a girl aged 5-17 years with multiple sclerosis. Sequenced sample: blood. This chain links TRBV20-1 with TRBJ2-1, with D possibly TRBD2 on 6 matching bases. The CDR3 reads CSASWSPNRGNEQFF. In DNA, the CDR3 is TGCAGTGCTAGTTGGAGCCCGAATCGGGGGAATGAGCAGTTCTTC.